The 10 T cell receptor beta chains given below trace back to one sample, sequenced in a study of blood T cell repertoires in COVID-19. The repertoire was sequenced with immunoSEQ multiplex PCR; TCRdb's copy has only in-frame clones and lacks some. In the table there are roughly 200,000 clones, 65% to 85% of which are singletons. The sample was peripheral blood. The receptors shown here come from a man in his forties or fifties with active or convalescent COVID-19.

The rearrangement uses TRBV6-2 or TRBV6-3 and TRBJ2-7, with 8 bases lining up with TRBD1. Germline CDR1 MNHEY, CDR2 SVGEGT. V trimming: 2 bases; J trimming: 7 bases; junction bases outside the gene matches: 13. The CDR3 is 16 amino acids. CDR3 region: CASSYDGDRSYLEQYF. Written as DNA, the CDR3 is TGTGCCAGCAGTTACGACGGGGACAGGTCTTATTTAGAGCAGTACTTC.

The sample holds a few counts of this clone. The chain combines TRBV6-2 or TRBV6-3 with TRBJ1-2; 7 bases are shared with TRBD1. V lost 7 bases and J lost 8; bases outside the gene matches: 13. The CDR3 spans 14 residues. The germline CDR1 and CDR2 sequences are MNHEY and SVGEGT. The CDR3 here is CASTPREGALGYTF. The CDR3 nucleotides read TGTGCCAGCACCCCCCGGGAGGGGGCCCTAGGCTACACCTTC.

The chain couples TRBV7-3 to TRBJ2-2, with D maybe TRBD1 (7 bases). The V and J ends lost 5 bases and 7 bases respectively, with 17 bases between them. Germline CDR1 is SGHTA and CDR2 is FQGTGA. The CDR3 has 15 amino acids. CDR3 DNA sequence: TGTGCCAGCAGCCCCCACGCCCAGGGGGGCGGGGAGCTGTTTTTT. It translates to CASSPHAQGGGELFF. Full variable domain (rest looked up from reference TRBV7-3 and TRBJ2-2): GAGVSQTPSNKVTEKGKYVELRCDPISGHTALYWYRQSLGQGPEFLIYFQGTGAADDSGLPNDRFFAVRPEGSVSTLKIQRTERGDSAVYLCASSPHAQGGGELFFGEGSRLTVL.

This clone was observed a handful of times. The chain links TRBV27 to TRBJ1-1; tentative D call: TRBD1 (5 bases). Trimming pared 4 bases from V and 2 bases from J, leaving 8 bases between. Germline V gene data show CDR1 as MNHEY and CDR2 as SMNVEV (reference sequence). The CDR3 sequence is 13 residues long. The CDR3: CASSWDLNTEAFF. In DNA, the CDR3 is TGTGCCAGCAGTTGGGACTTAAACACTGAAGCTTTCTTT.

This chain joins TRBV7-3 and TRBJ2-2; TRBD2 matches at 8 bases. This CDR3 comprises 14 residues. Germline lookup yields CDR1 SGHTA and CDR2 FQGTGA. The V and J ends lost 4 bases and 7 bases, in that order; junction bases with no gene match: 5. The DNA for the CDR3 is TGTGCCAGCAGCTGGGGACTAGGGAACGGGGAGCTGTTTTTT. This translates into CASSWGLGNGELFF.

The chain is built from TRBV6-5 and TRBJ2-3, with D tentatively TRBD2 (5 bases). The CDR3 length is 14 residues. Trimming cost V 7 bases and J 5 bases, with 16 bases left between them. The V gene's germline CDR1 is MNHEY and CDR2 SVGAGI. The CDR3 spells CASMRVEMEDTQYF. In DNA form, the CDR3 reads TGTGCCAGCATGAGGGTGGAAATGGAAGATACGCAGTATTTT.

This clone was found a few times. V is TRBV3-1 (or the pseudogene TRBV3-2) and J is TRBJ1-6; unclear D gene. V lost 8 bases and J 6 bases, leaving 17 bases between the germline ends. From germline, CDR1 is LGHDT and CDR2 YNNKEL (reference sequence). The CDR3 extends over 15 amino acids. The CDR3 coding sequence is TGTGCCAGCGCCATTCGACAAGAGACTAATTCACCCCTCCACTTT. Protein product: CASAIRQETNSPLHF.

The genes are TRBV4-1 and TRBJ1-4; 8 bases are a match to TRBD1. The ends lost 4 bases at V and 8 bases at J; junction bases unmatched: 6. The CDR3 spans 14 residues. The germline CDR1 and CDR2 sequences are MGHRA and YSYEKL. Here the CDR3 reads CASSPDRGTEKLFF. The CDR3 DNA follows: TGCGCCAGCAGCCCTGACAGGGGCACGGAAAAACTGTTTTTT.

The V and J genes are TRBV6-5 and TRBJ1-6; D might be TRBD1 (6 bases). This CDR3 region has 15 residues. Germline lookup yields CDR1 MNHEY and CDR2 SVGAGI. Deletions cut 2 bases from V and 10 bases from J, with 15 bases between. The CDR3 is CASSYIVKGVSPLHF. CDR3 in DNA: TGTGCCAGCAGTTACATAGTGAAGGGGGTCTCACCCCTCCACTTT.

The chain is built from TRBV18 and TRBJ2-3; TRBD2 is a possible D gene (7 bases). CDR1 KGHSH and CDR2 LQKENI come from the germline V gene. Trimming took off 4 bases at V and 4 bases at J, with 18 bases between the two ends. The CDR3 runs 16 residues. CDR3 in amino acids: CASSLSGGLRADTQYF. The CDR3 DNA is TGTGCCAGCTCACTTTCGGGGGGCTTACGAGCAGATACGCAGTATTTT. The whole variable domain, remainder taken from reference TRBV18 and TRBJ2-3, is NAGVMQNPRHLVRRRGQEARLRCSPMKGHSHVYWYRQLPEEGLKFMVYLQKENIIDESGMPKERFSAEFPKEGPSILRIQQVVRGDSAAYFCASSLSGGLRADTQYFGPGTRLTVL.